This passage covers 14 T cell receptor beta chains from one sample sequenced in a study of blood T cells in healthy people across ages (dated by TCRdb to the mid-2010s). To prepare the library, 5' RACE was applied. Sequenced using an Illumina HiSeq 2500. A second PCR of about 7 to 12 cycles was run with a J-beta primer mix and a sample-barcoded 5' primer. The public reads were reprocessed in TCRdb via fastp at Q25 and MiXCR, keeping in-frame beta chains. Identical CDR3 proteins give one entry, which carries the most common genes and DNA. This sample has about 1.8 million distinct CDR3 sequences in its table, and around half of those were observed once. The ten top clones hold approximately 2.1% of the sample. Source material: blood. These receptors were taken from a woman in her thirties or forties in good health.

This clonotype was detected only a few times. DNA for the CDR3: TGTGCCACCAGTCTCCAGCGGGGCACTCACAATGAGCAGTTCTTC. Protein product: CATSLQRGTHNEQFF. J is TRBJ2-1 and V is TRBV15, with 7 bases fitting TRBD2. Germline CDR1 is LNHNV and CDR2 is YYDKDF (reference sequence). The V gene end was trimmed by 6 bases and the J gene end by 5 bases; junction bases not matched to a gene: 10. The CDR3 sequence is 15 residues long.

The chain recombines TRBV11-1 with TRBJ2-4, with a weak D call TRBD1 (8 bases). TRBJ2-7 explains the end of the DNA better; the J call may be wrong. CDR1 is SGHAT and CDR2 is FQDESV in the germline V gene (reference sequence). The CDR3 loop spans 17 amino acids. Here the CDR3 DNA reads TGTGCCAGCAGCTTAGACCCCGGACAGGGACTACCCGACGAGCAGTACTTC. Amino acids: CASSLDPGQGLPDEQYF.

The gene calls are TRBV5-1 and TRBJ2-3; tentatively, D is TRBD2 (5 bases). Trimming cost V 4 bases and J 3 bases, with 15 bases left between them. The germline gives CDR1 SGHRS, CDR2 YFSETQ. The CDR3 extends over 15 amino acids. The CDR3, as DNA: TGCGCCAGCAGCCGGGGATACGGGGAAACAGATACGCAGTATTTT. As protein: CASSRGYGETDTQYF.

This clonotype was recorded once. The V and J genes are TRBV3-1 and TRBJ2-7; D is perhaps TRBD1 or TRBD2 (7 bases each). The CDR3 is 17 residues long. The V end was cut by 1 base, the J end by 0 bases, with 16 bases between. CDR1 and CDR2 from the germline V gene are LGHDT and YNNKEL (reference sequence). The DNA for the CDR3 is TGTGCCAGCAGCCAAGTGCGGGAGACAGGGAGCTCCTACGAGCAGTACTTC. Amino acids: CASSQVRETGSSYEQYF.

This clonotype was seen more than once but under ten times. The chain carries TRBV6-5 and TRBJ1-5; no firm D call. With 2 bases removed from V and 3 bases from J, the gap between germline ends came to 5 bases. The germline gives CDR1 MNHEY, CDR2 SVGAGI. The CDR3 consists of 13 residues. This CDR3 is CASSYDLNQPQHF. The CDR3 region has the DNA TGTGCCAGCAGTTACGATCTCAATCAGCCCCAGCATTTT.

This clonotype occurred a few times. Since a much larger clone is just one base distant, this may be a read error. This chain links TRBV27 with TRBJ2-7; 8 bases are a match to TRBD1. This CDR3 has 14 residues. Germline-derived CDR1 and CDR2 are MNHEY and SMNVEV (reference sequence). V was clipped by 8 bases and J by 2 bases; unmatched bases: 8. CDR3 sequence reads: CASSDGTGTYEQYF. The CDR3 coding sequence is TGTGCCAGCTCGGACGGGACAGGTACCTACGAGCAGTACTTC.

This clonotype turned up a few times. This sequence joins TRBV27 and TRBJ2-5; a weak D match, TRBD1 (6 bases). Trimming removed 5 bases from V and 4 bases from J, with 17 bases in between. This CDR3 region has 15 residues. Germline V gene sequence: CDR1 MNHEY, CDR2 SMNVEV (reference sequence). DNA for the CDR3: TGTGCCAGCAGTCACCGGGCAGGGGATTTAGAGACCCAGTACTTC. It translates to CASSHRAGDLETQYF.

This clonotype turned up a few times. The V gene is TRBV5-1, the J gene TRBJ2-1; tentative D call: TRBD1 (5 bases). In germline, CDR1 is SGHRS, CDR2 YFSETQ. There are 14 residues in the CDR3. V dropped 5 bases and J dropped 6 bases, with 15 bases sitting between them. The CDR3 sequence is CASRGRWGSNEQFF. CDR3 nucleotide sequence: TGCGCCAGCAGAGGCAGGTGGGGCTCCAATGAGCAGTTCTTC.

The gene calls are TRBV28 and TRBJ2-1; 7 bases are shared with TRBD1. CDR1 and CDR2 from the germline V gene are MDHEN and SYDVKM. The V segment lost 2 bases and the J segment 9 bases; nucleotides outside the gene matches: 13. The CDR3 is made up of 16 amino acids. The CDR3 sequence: CASSLAGTDFWGEQFF. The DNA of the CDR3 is TGTGCCAGCAGTTTAGCCGGGACAGACTTTTGGGGTGAGCAGTTCTTC. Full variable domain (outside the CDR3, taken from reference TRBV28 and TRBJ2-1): DVKVTQSSRYLVKRTGEKVFLECVQDMDHENMFWYRQDPGLGLRLIYFSYDVKMKEKGDIPEGYSVSREKKERFSLILESASTNQTSMYLCASSLAGTDFWGEQFFGPGTRLTVL.

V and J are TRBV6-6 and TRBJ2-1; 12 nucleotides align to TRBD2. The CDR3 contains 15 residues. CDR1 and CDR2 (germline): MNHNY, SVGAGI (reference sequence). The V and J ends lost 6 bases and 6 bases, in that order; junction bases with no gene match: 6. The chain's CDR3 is CASRNLAGGPNEQFF. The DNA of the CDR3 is TGTGCCAGCAGAAATCTAGCGGGGGGGCCCAATGAGCAGTTCTTC.

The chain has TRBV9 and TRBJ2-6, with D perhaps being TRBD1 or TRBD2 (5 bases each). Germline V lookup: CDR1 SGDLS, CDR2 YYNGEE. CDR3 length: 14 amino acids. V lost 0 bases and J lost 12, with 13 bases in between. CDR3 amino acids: CASSVAGSGSVLTF. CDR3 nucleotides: TGTGCCAGCAGCGTAGCCGGTTCAGGGAGCGTCCTGACTTTC.

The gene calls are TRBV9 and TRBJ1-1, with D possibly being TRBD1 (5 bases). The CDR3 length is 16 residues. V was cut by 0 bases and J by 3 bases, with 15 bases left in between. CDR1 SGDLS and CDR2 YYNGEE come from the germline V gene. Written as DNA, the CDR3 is TGTGCCAGCAGCGTAGCGTCAGGGCTTGGGGACACTGAAGCTTTCTTT. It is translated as CASSVASGLGDTEAFF.

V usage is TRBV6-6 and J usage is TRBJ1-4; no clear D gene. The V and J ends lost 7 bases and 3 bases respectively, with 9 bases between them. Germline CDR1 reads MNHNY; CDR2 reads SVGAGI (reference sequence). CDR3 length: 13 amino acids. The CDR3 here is CASTTLANEKLFF. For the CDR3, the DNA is TGTGCCAGCACTACATTAGCTAATGAAAAACTGTTTTTT.

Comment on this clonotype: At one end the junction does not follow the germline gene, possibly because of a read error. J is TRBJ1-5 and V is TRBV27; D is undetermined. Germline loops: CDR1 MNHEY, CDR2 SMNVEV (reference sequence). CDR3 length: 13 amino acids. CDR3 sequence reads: CASSPFLNRPQHF. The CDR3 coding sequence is TGTGCCAGCAGTCCCTTTCTCAATCGGCCCCAGCATTTT.